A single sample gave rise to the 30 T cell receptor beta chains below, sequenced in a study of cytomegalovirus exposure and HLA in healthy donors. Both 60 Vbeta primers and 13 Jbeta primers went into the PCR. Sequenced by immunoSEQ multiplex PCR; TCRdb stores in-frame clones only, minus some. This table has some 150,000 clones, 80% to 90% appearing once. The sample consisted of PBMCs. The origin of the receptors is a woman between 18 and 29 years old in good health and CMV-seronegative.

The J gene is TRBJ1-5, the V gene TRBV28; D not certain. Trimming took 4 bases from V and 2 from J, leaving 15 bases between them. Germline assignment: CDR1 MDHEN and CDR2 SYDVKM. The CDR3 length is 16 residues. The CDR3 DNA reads TGTGCCAGCAGTTCCTCCGGGTTAATTGGCAATCAGCCCCAGCATTTT. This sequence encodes CASSSSGLIGNQPQHF. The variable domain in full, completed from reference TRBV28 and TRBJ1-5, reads DVKVTQSSRYLVKRTGEKVFLECVQDMDHENMFWYRQDPGLGLRLIYFSYDVKMKEKGDIPEGYSVSREKKERFSLILESASTNQTSMYLCASSSSGLIGNQPQHFGDGTRLSIL.

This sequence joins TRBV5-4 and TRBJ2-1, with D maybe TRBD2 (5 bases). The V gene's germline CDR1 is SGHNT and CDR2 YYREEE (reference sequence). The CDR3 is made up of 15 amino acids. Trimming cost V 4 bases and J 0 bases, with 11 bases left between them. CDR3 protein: CASSTEGNSYNEQFF. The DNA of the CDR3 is TGTGCCAGCAGCACCGAGGGCAACTCCTACAATGAGCAGTTCTTC.

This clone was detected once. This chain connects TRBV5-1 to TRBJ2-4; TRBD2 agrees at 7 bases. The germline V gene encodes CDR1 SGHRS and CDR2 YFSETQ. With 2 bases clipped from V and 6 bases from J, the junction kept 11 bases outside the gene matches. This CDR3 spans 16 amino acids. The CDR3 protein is CASSFYGREKGNIQYF. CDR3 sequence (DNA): TGCGCCAGCAGCTTTTATGGGCGGGAGAAGGGAAACATTCAGTACTTC.

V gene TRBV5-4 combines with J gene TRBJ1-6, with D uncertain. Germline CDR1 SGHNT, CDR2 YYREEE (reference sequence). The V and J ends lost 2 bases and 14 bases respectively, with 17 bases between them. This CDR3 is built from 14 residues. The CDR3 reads CASSLTGEVATLHF. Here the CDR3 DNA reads TGTGCCAGCAGCTTAACTGGGGAGGTCGCAACCCTCCACTTT.

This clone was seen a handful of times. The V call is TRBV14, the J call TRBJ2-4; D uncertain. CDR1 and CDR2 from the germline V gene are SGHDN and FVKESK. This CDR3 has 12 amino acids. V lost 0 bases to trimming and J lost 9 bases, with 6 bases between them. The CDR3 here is CASSQDLAIQYF. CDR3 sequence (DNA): TGTGCCAGCAGCCAAGATCTGGCCATTCAGTACTTC.

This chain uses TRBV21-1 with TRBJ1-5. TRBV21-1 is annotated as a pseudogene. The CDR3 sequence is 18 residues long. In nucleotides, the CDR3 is TGTGCCAGCAGCAAACCAGTATTAGCAGAAAAAGACCATCAGCCCCAGCATTTT. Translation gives CASSKPVLAEKDHQPQHF.

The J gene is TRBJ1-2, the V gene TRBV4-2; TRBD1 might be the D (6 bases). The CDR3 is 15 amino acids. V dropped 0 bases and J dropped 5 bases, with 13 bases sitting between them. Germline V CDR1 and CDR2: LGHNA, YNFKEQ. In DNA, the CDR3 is TGTGCCAGCAGCCAAGATTGGGGGGGCGGGTATGGCTACACCTTC. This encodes CASSQDWGGGYGYTF.

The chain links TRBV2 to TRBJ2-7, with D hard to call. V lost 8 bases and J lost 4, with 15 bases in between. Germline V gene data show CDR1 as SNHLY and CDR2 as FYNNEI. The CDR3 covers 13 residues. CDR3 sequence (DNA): TGTGCCAGCTCAAGGATGACCGGGTACGAGCAGTACTTC. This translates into CASSRMTGYEQYF.

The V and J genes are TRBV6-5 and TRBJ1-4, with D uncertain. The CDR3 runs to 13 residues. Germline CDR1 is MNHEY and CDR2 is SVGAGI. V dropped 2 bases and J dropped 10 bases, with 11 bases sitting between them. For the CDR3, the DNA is TGTGCCAGCAGTTACGAGGTATACGGAAAACTGTTTTTT. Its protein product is CASSYEVYGKLFF.

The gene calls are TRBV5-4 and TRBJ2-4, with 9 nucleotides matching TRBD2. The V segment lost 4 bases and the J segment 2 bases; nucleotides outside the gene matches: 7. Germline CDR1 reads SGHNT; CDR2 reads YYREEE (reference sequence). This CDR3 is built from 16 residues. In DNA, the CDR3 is TGTGCCAGCAGCACTCGGACTAGCGAGACCAAAAACATTCAGTACTTC. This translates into CASSTRTSETKNIQYF.

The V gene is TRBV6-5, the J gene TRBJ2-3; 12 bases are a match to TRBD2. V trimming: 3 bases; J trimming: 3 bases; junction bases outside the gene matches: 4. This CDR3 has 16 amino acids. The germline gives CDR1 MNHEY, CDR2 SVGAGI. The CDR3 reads CASSYTTSGRTDTQYF. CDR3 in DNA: TGTGCCAGCAGTTATACGACTAGCGGGAGAACAGATACGCAGTATTTT.

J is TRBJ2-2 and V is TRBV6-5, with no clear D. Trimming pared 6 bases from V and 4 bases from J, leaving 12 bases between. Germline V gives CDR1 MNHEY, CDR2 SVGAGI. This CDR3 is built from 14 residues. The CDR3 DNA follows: TGTGCCAGCAGGGAGCCGGGTTTCACCGGGGAGCTGTTTTTT. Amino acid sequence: CASREPGFTGELFF.

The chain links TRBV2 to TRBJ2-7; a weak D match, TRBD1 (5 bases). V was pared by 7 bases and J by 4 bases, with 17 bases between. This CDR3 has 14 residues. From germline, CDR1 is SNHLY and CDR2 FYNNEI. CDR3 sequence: CASKRGNIPYEQYF. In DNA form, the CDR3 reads TGTGCCAGCAAAAGGGGAAACATACCTTACGAGCAGTACTTC.

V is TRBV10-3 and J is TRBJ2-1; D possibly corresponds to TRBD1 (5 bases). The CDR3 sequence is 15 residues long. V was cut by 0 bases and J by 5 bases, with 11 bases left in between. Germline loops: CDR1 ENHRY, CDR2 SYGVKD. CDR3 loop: CAISESSGFNNEQFF. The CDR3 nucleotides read TGTGCCATCAGTGAGTCGTCAGGGTTTAACAATGAGCAGTTCTTC.

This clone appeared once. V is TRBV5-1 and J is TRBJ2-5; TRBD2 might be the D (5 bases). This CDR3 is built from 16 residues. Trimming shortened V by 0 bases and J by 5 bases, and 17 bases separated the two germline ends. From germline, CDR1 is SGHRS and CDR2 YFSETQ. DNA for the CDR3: TGCGCCAGCAGCTTGGCCGCGACCCTAGGGAGTGAGACCCAGTACTTC. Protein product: CASSLAATLGSETQYF.

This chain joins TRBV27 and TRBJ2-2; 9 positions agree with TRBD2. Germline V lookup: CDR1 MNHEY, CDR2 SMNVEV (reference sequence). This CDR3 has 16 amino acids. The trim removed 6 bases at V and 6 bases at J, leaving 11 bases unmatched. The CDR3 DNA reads TGTGCCAGCAGCCCTTTAGCGGGAGCAGGGGCCGGGGAGCTGTTTTTT. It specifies CASSPLAGAGAGELFF.

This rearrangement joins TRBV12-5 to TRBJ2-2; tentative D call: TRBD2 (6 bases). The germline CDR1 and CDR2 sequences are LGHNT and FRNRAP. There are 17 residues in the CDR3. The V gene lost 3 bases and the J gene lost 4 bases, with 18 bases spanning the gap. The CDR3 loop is CASGFSVSGETTGELFF. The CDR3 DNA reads TGTGCTAGTGGTTTTTCTGTCTCGGGGGAAACCACCGGGGAGCTGTTTTTT.

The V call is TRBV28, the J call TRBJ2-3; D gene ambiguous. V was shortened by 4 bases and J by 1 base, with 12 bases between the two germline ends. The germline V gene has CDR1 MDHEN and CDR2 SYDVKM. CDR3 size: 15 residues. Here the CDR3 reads CASSSTTQGTDTQYF. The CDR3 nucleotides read TGTGCCAGCAGTTCGACAACGCAGGGCACAGATACGCAGTATTTT.

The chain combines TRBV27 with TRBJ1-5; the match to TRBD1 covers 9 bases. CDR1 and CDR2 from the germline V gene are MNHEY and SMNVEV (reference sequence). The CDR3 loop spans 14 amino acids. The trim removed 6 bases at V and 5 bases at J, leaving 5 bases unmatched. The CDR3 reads CASSLYRGHQPQHF. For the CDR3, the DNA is TGTGCCAGCAGCCTTTACAGGGGGCATCAGCCCCAGCATTTT.

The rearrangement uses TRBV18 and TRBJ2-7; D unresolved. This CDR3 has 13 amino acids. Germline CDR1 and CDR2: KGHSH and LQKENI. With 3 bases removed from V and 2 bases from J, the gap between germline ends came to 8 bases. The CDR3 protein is CASSPGKPYEQYF. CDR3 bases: TGTGCCAGCTCACCGGGCAAGCCCTACGAGCAGTACTTC.

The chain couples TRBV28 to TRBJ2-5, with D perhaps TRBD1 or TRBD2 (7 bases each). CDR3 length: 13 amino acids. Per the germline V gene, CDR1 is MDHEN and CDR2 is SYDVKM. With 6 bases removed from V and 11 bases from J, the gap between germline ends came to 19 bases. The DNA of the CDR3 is TGTGCCAGCAGGTTACAGGGGAAGGGGGGGCAGTACTTC. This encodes CASRLQGKGGQYF.

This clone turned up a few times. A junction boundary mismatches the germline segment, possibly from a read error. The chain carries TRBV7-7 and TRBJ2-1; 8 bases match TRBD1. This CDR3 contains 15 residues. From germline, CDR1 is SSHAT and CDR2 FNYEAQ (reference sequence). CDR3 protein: CASSLDRGDYNEQFF. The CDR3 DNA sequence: TGTGCTAGCAGCTTAGACAGGGGAGACTACAATGAGCAGTTCTTC.

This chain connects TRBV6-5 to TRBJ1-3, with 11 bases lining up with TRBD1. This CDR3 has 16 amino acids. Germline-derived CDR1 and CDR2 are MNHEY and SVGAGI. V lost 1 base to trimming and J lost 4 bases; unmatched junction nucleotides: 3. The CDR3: CASSYFGTGGGNTIYF. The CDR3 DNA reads TGTGCCAGCAGTTACTTCGGGACAGGGGGAGGAAACACCATATATTTT.

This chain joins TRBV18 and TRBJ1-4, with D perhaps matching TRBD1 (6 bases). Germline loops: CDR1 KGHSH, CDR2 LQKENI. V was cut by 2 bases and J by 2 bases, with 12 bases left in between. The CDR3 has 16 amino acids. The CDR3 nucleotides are TGTGCCAGCTCACCAAACAGGGAATTGACTAATGAAAAACTGTTTTTT. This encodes CASSPNRELTNEKLFF.

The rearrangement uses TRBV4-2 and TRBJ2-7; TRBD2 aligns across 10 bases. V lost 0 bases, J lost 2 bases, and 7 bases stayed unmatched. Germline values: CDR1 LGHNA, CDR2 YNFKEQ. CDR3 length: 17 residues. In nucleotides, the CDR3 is TGTGCCAGCAGCCAAGATCCGACTAGCGGGTTCACCTACGAGCAGTACTTC. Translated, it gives CASSQDPTSGFTYEQYF.

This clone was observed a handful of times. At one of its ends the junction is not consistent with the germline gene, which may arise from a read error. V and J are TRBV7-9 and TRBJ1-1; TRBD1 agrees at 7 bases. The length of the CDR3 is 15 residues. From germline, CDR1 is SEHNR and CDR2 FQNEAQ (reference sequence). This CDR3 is CSSRGTQDMNTEAFF. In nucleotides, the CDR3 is TGTTCCAGCAGGGGGACACAGGACATGAACACTGAAGCTTTCTTT.

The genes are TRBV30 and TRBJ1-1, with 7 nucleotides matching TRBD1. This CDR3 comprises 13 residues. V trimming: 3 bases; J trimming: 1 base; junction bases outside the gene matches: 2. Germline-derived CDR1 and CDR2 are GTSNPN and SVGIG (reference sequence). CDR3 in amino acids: CAWRQGWNTEAFF. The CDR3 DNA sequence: TGTGCCTGGAGACAGGGGTGGAACACTGAAGCTTTCTTT.

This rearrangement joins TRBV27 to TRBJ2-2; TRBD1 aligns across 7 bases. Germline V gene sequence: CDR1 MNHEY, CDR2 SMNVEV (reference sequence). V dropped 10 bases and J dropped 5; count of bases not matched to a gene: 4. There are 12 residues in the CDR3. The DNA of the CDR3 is TGTGCCACTAGGGGGCAAACCGGGGAGCTGTTTTTT. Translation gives CATRGQTGELFF.

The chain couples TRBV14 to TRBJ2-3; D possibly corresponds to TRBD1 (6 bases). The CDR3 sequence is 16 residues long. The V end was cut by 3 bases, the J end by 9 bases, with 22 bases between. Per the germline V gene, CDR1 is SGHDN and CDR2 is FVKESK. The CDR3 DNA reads TGTGCCAGCAGCCACCGTGGCGGTGGGGGCTCGCTAACGCAGTATTTT. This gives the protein CASSHRGGGGSLTQYF.

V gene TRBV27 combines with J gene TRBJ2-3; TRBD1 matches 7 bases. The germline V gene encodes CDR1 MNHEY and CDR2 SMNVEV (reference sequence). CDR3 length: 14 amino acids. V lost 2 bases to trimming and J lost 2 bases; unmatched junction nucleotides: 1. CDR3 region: CASSLDRVTDTQYF. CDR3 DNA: TGTGCCAGCAGTTTAGACAGGGTCACAGATACGCAGTATTTT.